This T cell receptor beta chain stems from a study of CD8+ T cells in alopecia areata. Turning to the study itself: Those treated were given oral tofacitinib at 5 to 10 mg twice daily.

This clone is judged medium-sized. The antigen remains undetermined. Stated treatment: oral pan-JAK inhibitor, 5-10 mg twice daily. Study observations and caveats: Patients shared TCRs less clearly than mice did, possibly for HLA-related reasons. Normal scalp had lower clonality than lesional scalp, with alopecia totalis/universalis lesions showing this most strongly.

Extraction of RNA preceded its reverse transcription into cDNA, which served as the sequencing template. Profiling relied on immunoSEQ multiplex PCR, and the TCRdb table lists in-frame clones only, not all of them. Here the sample spans about 210,000 clones, roughly two fifths being singletons. This CDR3 spans 15 amino acids. V lost 3 bases, J lost 2 bases, and 6 bases stayed unmatched. CDR1 MDHEN and CDR2 SYDVKM come from the germline V gene. The source was CD4+ T cells sorted from blood, collected at roughly week 36, from a patient treated with tofacitinib. This TCR came from a human donor with alopecia areata. This sequence joins TRBV28 and TRBJ2-5, with 7 bases identical to TRBD2. The CDR3 reads CASSFLADNQETQYF. DNA of the CDR3: TGTGCCAGCAGTTTCCTAGCGGATAATCAAGAGACCCAGTACTTC.